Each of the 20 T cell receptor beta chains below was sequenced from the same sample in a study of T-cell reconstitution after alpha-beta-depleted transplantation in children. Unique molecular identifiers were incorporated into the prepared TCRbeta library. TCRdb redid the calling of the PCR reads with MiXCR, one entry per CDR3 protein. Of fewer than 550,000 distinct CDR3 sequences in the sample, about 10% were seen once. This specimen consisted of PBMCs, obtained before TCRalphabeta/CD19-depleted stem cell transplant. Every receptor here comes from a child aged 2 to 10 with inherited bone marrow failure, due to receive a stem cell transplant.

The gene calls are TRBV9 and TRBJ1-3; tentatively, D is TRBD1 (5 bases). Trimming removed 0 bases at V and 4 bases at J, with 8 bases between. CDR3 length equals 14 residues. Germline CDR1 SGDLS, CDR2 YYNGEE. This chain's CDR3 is CASSVGDGGNTIYF. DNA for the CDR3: TGTGCCAGCAGCGTAGGGGACGGAGGAAACACCATATATTTT. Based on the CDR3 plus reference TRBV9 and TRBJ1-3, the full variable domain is DSGVTQTPKHLITATGQRVTLRCSPRSGDLSVYWYQQSLDQGLQFLIQYYNGEERAKGNILERFSAQQFPDLHSELNLSSLELGDSALYFCASSVGDGGNTIYFGEGSWLTVV.

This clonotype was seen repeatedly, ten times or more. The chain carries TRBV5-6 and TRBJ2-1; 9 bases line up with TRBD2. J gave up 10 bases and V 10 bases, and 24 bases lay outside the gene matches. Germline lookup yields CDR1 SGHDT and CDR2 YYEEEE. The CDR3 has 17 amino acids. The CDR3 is CAAAKQGLAGTDWEQFF. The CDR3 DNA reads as TGTGCCGCCGCCAAACAGGGGCTAGCGGGAACGGATTGGGAGCAGTTCTTC.

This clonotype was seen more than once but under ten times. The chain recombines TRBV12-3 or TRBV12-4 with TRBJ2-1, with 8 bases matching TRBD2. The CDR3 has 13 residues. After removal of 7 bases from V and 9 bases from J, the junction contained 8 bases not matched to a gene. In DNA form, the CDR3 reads TGTGCCAGCAACAAGCGGGAGCAGGCTGAGCAGTTCTTC. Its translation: CASNKREQAEQFF.

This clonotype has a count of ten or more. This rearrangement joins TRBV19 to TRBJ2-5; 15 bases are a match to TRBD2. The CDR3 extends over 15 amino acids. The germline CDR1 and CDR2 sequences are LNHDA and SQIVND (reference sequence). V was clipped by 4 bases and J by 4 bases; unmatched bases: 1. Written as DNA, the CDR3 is TGTGCCAGTAGTAAGGGACTAGCGGGAGGAGAGACCCAGTACTTC. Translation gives CASSKGLAGGETQYF. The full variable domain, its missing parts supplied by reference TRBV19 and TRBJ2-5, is DGGITQSPKYLFRKEGQNVTLSCEQNLNHDAMYWYRQDPGQGLRLIYYSQIVNDFQKGDIAEGYSVSREKKESFPLTVTSAQKNPTAFYLCASSKGLAGGETQYFGPGTRLLVL.

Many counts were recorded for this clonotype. Here the CDR3 reads CASSLTTGGEGWGTQYF. As DNA, the CDR3 is TGTGCCAGCAGCTTAACGACAGGCGGCGAGGGATGGGGTACGCAGTATTTT. The chain links TRBV7-6 to TRBJ2-3; D is perhaps TRBD1 (6 bases). CDR1 and CDR2 from the germline V gene are SGHVS and FNYEAQ. CDR3 length: 17 residues. Deletions cut 2 bases from V and 8 bases from J, with 23 bases between.

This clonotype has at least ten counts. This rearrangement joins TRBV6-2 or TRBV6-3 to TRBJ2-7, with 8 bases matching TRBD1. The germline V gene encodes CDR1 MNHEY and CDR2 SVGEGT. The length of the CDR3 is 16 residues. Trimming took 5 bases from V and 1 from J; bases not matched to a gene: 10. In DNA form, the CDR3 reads TGTGCCAGCAGTGGATGGGACAGGCAACATTCCTACGAGCAGTACTTC. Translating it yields CASSGWDRQHSYEQYF.

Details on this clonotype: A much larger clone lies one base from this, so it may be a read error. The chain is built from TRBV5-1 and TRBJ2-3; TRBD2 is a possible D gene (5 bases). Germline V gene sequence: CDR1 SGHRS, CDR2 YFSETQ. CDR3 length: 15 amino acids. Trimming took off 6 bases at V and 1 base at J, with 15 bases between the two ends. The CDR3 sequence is CASNFVGVGTDTQYF. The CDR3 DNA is TGCGCCAGCAATTTTGTCGGGGTGGGCACAGATACGCAGTATTTT.

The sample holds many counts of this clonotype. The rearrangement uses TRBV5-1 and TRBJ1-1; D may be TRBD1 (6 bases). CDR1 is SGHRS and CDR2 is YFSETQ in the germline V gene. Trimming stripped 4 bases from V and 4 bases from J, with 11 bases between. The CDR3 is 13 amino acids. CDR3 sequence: CASSGGGGTEAFF. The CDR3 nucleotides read TGCGCCAGCAGCGGCGGGGGCGGCACTGAAGCTTTCTTT.

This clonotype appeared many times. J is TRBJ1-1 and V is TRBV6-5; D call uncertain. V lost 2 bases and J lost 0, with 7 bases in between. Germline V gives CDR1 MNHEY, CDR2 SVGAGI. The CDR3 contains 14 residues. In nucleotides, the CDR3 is TGTGCCAGCAGTTACGGGAGCATGAACACTGAAGCTTTCTTT. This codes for CASSYGSMNTEAFF.

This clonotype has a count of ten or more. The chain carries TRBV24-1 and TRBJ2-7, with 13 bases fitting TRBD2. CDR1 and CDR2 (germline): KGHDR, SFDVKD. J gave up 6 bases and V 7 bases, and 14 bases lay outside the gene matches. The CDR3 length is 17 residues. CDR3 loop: CATRRQGGLAGAGEQYF. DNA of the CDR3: TGTGCCACCAGAAGACAGGGAGGACTAGCGGGAGCTGGCGAGCAGTACTTC.

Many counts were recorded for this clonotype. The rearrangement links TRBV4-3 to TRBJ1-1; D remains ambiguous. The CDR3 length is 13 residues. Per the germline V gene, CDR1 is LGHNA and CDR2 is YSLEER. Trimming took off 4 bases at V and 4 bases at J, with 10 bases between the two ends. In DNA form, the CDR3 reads TGCGCCAGCAGCCCGCAGTGGGGCACTGAAGCTTTCTTT. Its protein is CASSPQWGTEAFF.

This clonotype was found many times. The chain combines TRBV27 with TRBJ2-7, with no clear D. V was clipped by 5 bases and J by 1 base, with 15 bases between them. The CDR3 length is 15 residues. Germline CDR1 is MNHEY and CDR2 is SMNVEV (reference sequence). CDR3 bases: TGTGCCAGCAGTATTCGCGGTTGGGGATCCTACGAGCAGTACTTC. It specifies CASSIRGWGSYEQYF.

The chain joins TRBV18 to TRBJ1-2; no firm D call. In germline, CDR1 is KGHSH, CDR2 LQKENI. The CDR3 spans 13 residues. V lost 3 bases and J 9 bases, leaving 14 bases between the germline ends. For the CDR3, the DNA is TGTGCCAGCTCACCCCCGGGCGTAGAGAGCTACACCTTC. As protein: CASSPPGVESYTF.

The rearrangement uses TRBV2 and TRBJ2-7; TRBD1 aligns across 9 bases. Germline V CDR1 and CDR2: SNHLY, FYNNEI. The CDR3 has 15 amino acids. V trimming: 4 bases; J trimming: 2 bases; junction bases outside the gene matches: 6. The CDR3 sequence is CASSVLGTGPYEQYF. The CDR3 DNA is TGTGCCAGCAGTGTGCTAGGGACAGGGCCCTACGAGCAGTACTTC.

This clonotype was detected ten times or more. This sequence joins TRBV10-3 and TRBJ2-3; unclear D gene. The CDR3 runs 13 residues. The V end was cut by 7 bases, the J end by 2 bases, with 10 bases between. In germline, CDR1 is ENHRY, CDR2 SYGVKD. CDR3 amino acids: CAITTSNTDTQYF. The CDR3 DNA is TGTGCCATCACCACCTCCAACACAGATACGCAGTATTTT.

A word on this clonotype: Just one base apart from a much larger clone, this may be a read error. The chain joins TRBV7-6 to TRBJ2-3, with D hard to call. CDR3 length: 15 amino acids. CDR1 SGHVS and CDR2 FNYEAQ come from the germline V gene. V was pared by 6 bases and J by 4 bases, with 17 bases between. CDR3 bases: TGTGCCAGCAGGCCCTCACACTTCATCGCAGATACGCAGTATTTT. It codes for CASRPSHFIADTQYF.

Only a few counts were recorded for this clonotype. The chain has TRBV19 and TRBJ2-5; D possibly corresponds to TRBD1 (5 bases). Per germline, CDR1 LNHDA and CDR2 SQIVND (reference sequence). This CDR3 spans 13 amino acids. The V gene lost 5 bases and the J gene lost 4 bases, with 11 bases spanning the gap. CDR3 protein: CASSAGWGETQYF. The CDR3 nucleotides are TGTGCCAGTAGTGCAGGGTGGGGAGAGACCCAGTACTTC.

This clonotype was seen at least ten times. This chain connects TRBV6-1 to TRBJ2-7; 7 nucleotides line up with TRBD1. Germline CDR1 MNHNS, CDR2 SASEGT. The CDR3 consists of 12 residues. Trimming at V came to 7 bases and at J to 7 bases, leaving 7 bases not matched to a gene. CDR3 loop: CASIGDSSEQYF. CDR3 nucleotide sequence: TGTGCCAGCATTGGGGACAGTTCGGAGCAGTACTTC.

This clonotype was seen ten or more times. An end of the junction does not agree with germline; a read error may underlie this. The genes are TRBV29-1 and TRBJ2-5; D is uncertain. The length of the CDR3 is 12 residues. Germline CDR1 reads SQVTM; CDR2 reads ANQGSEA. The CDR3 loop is CSVEETTETQYF. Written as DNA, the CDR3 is TGCAGCGTGGAAGAGACGACAGAGACCCAGTACTTC.

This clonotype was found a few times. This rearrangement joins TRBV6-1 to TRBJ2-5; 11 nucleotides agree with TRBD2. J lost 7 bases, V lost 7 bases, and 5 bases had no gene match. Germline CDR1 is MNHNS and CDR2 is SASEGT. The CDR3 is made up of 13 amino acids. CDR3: CASNRLAGRTQYF. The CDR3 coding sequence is TGTGCCAGCAATCGACTAGCGGGACGGACCCAGTACTTC.